Listed here is a single TCR beta chain. Indicated time point: before trial treatment. This sample was taken from a study of low-dose radiotherapy and immunotherapy resistance in tumors. Looking at the study overall: For four cycles from cycle 1 day 1, patients took 300 mg oral aspirin daily.

TCRs were amplified for 15 to 25 PCR cycles with a constant-region primer and V-primer adapter. The isolated mRNA underwent amplification through in vitro transcription. A single record per CDR3 protein comes from TCRdb applying MiXCR to the reads. The repertoire holds tens of thousands of distinct CDR3 sequences, with roughly 10% as singletons. The CDR3 totals 13 residues. Germline V lookup: CDR1 LNHNV, CDR2 YYDKDF (reference sequence). J lost 3 bases, V lost 6 bases, and 3 bases had no gene match. The chain combines TRBV15 with TRBJ2-7; 9 bases fit TRBD1. The material was PBMCs, obtained before treatment. The clonotype comes from a female donor with ovarian cancer. The CDR3 loop is CATSPGQGYEQYF. As DNA, the CDR3 is TGTGCCACCAGTCCGGGACAGGGCTACGAGCAGTACTTC.